These T cell receptor beta chains were read from a single sample in a study of T cells in Graves' hyperthyroidism and ophthalmopathy. TCRdb analysed the multiplex PCR reads with MiXCR anew, one entry per CDR3 protein. The sample shows hundreds of thousands of distinct CDR3 sequences, 20% of them seen only once. The sequencing input was blood. Receptors were obtained from a man aged 40-55 years with Graves' ophthalmopathy. CDR3s include the opening cysteine and the closing phenylalanine or tryptophan. The order of the fields is J gene, D gene, CDR3 length, clone size, V gene, CDR3 protein, CDR3 DNA. A D gene is named only where the DNA matches it firmly. Clone size is shown for a subset of rows, as once, few, many or a class of expanded clone.

>TRBJ2-7|TRBD2|13|many|TRBV2
CASSGRAAYEQYF
TGTGCCAGCAGCGGGAGGGCCGCCTACGAGCAGTACTTC
>TRBJ2-4|NA|16|NA|TRBV12-3/TRBV12-4
CASSTRQTLAKNIQYF
TGTGCCAGCAGTACGCGACAAACTCTAGCCAAAAACATTCAGTACTTC
>TRBJ1-2|NA|14|NA|TRBV5-4
CASSLGTAMEGYTF
TGTGCCAGCAGCTTGGGAACAGCCATGGAGGGCTACACCTTC
>TRBJ2-1|TRBD2|15|many|TRBV7-9
CASSPRLAGINEQFF
TGTGCCAGCAGCCCCCGACTAGCGGGGATCAATGAGCAGTTCTTC
>TRBJ2-2|TRBD2|18|NA|TRBV24-1
CATSATPGLAGAGGELFF
TGTGCCACCAGTGCAACACCTGGACTAGCGGGAGCGGGCGGGGAGCTGTTTTTT
>TRBJ1-1|TRBD1|17|few|TRBV10-3
CAISEPNRGTGVTEAFF
TGTGCCATCAGTGAGCCGAACCGAGGGACAGGGGTCACTGAAGCTTTCTTT
>TRBJ2-5|TRBD2|15|few|TRBV20-1
CSAITSGGFQETQYF
TGCAGTGCCATTACTAGCGGGGGTTTCCAAGAGACCCAGTACTTC
>TRBJ1-5|TRBD1|13|many|TRBV6-1
CASRDRVGQPQHF
TGTGCCAGCAGAGACAGGGTCGGGCAGCCCCAGCATTTT
>TRBJ1-1|NA|16|NA|TRBV6-1
CASRGKGGAWDTEAFF
TGTGCCAGCAGGGGCAAGGGGGGGGCCTGGGACACTGAAGCTTTCTTT
>TRBJ2-1|TRBD2|19|NA|TRBV11-2
CASGYPPTGTSGTKGEQFF
TGTGCCAGCGGATACCCCCCTACCGGGACTAGCGGGACAAAGGGTGAGCAGTTCTTC
>TRBJ2-3|NA|16|NA|TRBV6-1
CASSRSGTLHPDTQYF
TGTGCCAGCAGTCGTTCCGGGACTCTGCACCCAGATACGCAGTATTTT
>TRBJ2-1|NA|15|few|TRBV2
CASSEALASEGEQFF
TGTGCCAGCAGTGAAGCGCTGGCTAGCGAAGGTGAGCAGTTCTTC
>TRBJ2-1|NA|15|NA|TRBV18
CASSPRDGSYNEQFF
TGTGCCAGCTCACCAAGGGACGGCTCCTACAATGAGCAGTTCTTC
>TRBJ1-2|NA|13|NA|TRBV6-1
CASSGTPNYGYTF
TGTGCCAGCAGTGGGACGCCGAACTATGGCTACACCTTC
>TRBJ1-1|NA|13|NA|TRBV30
CAWSSVGGIEAFF
TGTGCCTGGAGTTCGGTGGGGGGGATTGAAGCTTTCTTT
>TRBJ1-4|NA|14|many|TRBV7-2
CASSLGRISEKLFF
TGTGCCAGCAGCTTAGGCAGGATTTCTGAAAAACTGTTTTTT
>TRBJ1-5|NA|15|few|TRBV7-9
CASSPPGRVNQPQHF
TGTGCCAGCAGCCCCCCTGGGAGGGTGAATCAGCCCCAGCATTTT
>TRBJ2-1|TRBD2|16|many|TRBV28
CASSYLAGGTYNEQFF
TGTGCCAGCAGTTACCTAGCGGGGGGGACCTACAATGAGCAGTTCTTC
>TRBJ2-6|NA|16|NA|TRBV11-2
CASSSAGFSGANVLTF
TGTGCCAGCAGCTCGGCGGGATTCTCTGGGGCCAACGTCCTGACTTTC
>TRBJ2-5|NA|14|few|TRBV7-3
CASSLGTPPGTQYF
TGTGCCAGCAGCCTTGGGACACCGCCCGGGACCCAGTACTTC
>TRBJ2-7|TRBD2|14|NA|TRBV20-1
CSASILAAIGEQYF
TGCAGTGCTAGCATCCTAGCGGCGATTGGGGAGCAGTACTTC
>TRBJ1-2|NA|18|NA|TRBV11-1
CASSFIISRSQSNYGYTF
TGTGCCAGCAGCTTCATCATTAGCAGGAGCCAATCTAACTATGGCTACACCTTC
>TRBJ2-7|NA|13|NA|TRBV28
CASNPDVSCEQYF
TGTGCCAGCAATCCGGACGTCTCCTGCGAGCAGTACTTC